The clone carrying this T cell receptor beta chain was observed at least ten times. The antigen is undetermined. The source of the sample is a study of blood T cells in healthy people across ages. Turning to the study itself: The template switching approach captured approximately one barcoded beta molecule for every two T cells.

Isolated PBMCs totaled at least 6 million in each sample. Primers used in a second PCR of roughly 7 to 12 cycles were a sample-barcoded 5' primer and a J-beta primer mix. Template switching added a 12-random-nucleotide identifier to every cDNA molecule. TCRdb analysed the 5' RACE reads with MiXCR anew, one entry per CDR3 protein. The repertoire holds 550,000 to 800,000 distinct CDR3 sequences, about 30% seen once, with approximately 15% in the top ten. Notes on the study in general: Diversity estimates drawn from one million T cells were deemed underestimates.

The CDR3 runs to 19 residues. The germline V gene encodes CDR1 SGHRS and CDR2 YFSETQ. Trimming took 4 bases from V and 7 from J; bases not matched to a gene: 15. The sample comprised blood. This TCR was recovered from a woman of 80 years or more in good health. The gene calls are TRBV5-1 and TRBJ2-1; 15 bases fit TRBD2. CDR3 DNA: TGCGCCAGCAGCGCCCGGGGGGGACTAGCGGGGGGCCGTGATAATGAGCAGTTCTTC. As protein: CASSARGGLAGGRDNEQFF.